Presented here are 18 T cell receptor beta chains from one specimen sequenced in a study of blood T cell repertoires in COVID-19. Method: immunoSEQ multiplex PCR; TCRdb's copy keeps in-frame clones and lacks some. The sample lists roughly 250,000 clones; more than 75% were seen once. The sequenced sample consisted of peripheral blood. The receptors derive from a woman aged 45 to 65 with acute or convalescent COVID-19.

This clone has just one count. This sequence joins TRBV9 and TRBJ2-7, with TRBD1 identical over 10 bases. From germline, CDR1 is SGDLS and CDR2 YYNGEE. This CDR3 contains 14 residues. The ends lost 4 bases at V and 4 bases at J; junction bases unmatched: 5. This CDR3 reads CASSPGDRGYEQYF. Here the CDR3 DNA reads TGTGCCAGCAGCCCTGGGGACAGGGGTTACGAGCAGTACTTC.

The CDR3 DNA is TGTGCCAGCAGCTCCGGGACAGCTGTCTCCTACGAGCAGTACTTC. Residues: CASSSGTAVSYEQYF. The rearrangement uses TRBV7-9 and TRBJ2-7; TRBD1 matches at 7 bases. With 4 bases clipped from V and 0 bases from J, the junction kept 6 bases outside the gene matches. The CDR3 contains 15 residues. Germline loops: CDR1 SEHNR, CDR2 FQNEAQ (reference sequence).

The chain is built from TRBV18 and TRBJ1-1; D perhaps matches TRBD1 (5 bases). CDR1 KGHSH and CDR2 LQKENI come from the germline V gene. Trimming pared 2 bases from V and 0 bases from J, leaving 10 bases between. There are 15 residues in the CDR3. In DNA, the CDR3 is TGTGCCAGCTCACCAGGGTGGGGCATGAACACTGAAGCTTTCTTT. It translates to CASSPGWGMNTEAFF. Full variable domain (missing parts from reference TRBV18 and TRBJ1-1): NAGVMQNPRHLVRRRGQEARLRCSPMKGHSHVYWYRQLPEEGLKFMVYLQKENIIDESGMPKERFSAEFPKEGPSILRIQQVVRGDSAAYFCASSPGWGMNTEAFFGQGTRLTVV.

The chain joins TRBV9 to TRBJ2-2, with 8 positions matching TRBD2. Losses at the gene ends were 0 bases for V and 6 bases for J; bases not matched to a gene: 4. CDR3 length equals 15 residues. Germline assignment: CDR1 SGDLS and CDR2 YYNGEE. The CDR3 sequence: CASSVGTSRPGELFF. The CDR3 DNA is TGTGCCAGCAGCGTAGGGACTAGCCGGCCCGGGGAGCTGTTTTTT.

The chain links TRBV28 to TRBJ2-2, with D possibly TRBD1 on 5 matching bases. V shed 7 bases and J shed 3 bases, with 9 bases lying between them. This CDR3 comprises 13 residues. The germline gives CDR1 MDHEN, CDR2 SYDVKM. The CDR3 loop is CASIKTDTGELFF. The CDR3 region has the DNA TGTGCCAGCATCAAGACAGACACCGGGGAGCTGTTTTTT.

This clone was observed once. The chain couples TRBV9 to TRBJ1-5; 8 positions agree with TRBD1. Germline CDR1 SGDLS, CDR2 YYNGEE. The CDR3 spans 16 residues. V lost 3 bases to trimming and J lost 4 bases; unmatched junction nucleotides: 9. The CDR3 here is CASSGGTGAGNQPQHF. The CDR3 nucleotides read TGTGCCAGCAGCGGAGGGACAGGAGCGGGGAATCAGCCCCAGCATTTT.

The chain recombines TRBV5-1 with TRBJ2-1, with D hard to call. Germline V gene data show CDR1 as SGHRS and CDR2 as YFSETQ. V was shortened by 0 bases and J by 0 bases, with 7 bases between the two germline ends. The CDR3 length is 15 residues. In DNA form, the CDR3 reads TGCGCCAGCAGCTTGGCGCTCAGCTCCTACAATGAGCAGTTCTTC. Amino acids: CASSLALSSYNEQFF.

The chain is built from TRBV6-5 and TRBJ2-1, with TRBD2 matching over 12 bases. The CDR3 covers 15 residues. Germline V CDR1 and CDR2: MNHEY, SVGAGI. The junction had 5 bases not matched to a gene; V was cut back by 7 bases and J by 4 bases. The CDR3 is CASKVGLAGYNEQFF. The CDR3 DNA reads as TGTGCCAGCAAAGTCGGACTAGCGGGATACAATGAGCAGTTCTTC.

This chain uses TRBV18 with TRBJ2-4; D uncertain. Trimming removed 3 bases at V and 1 base at J, with 10 bases between. Looked up from germline, CDR1 is KGHSH and CDR2 is LQKENI. The CDR3 is 15 residues long. The CDR3 is CASSPPSSAKNIQYF. CDR3 sequence (DNA): TGTGCCAGCTCACCCCCGTCGTCGGCCAAAAACATTCAGTACTTC.

V gene TRBV18 combines with J gene TRBJ2-2; D gene unclear. This CDR3 spans 11 amino acids. Trimming shortened V by 2 bases and J by 7 bases, and 2 bases separated the two germline ends. CDR1 is KGHSH, CDR2 LQKENI, per germline. As DNA, the CDR3 is TGTGCCAGCTCACCATACGGGGAGCTGTTTTTT. Its protein is CASSPYGELFF.

This clone occurred once. This chain joins TRBV6-6 and TRBJ1-6, with D possibly TRBD1 on 5 matching bases. The germline gives CDR1 MNHNY, CDR2 SVGAGI (reference sequence). The V and J ends lost 0 bases and 9 bases respectively, with 12 bases between them. The CDR3 is made up of 15 amino acids. Here the CDR3 reads CASSYSTVIGSPLHF. CDR3 in DNA: TGTGCCAGCAGTTACTCGACAGTGATAGGTTCACCCCTCCACTTT.

J is TRBJ2-7 and V is TRBV10-2; 8 nucleotides match TRBD1. This CDR3 spans 17 amino acids. Germline-derived CDR1 and CDR2 are WSHSY and SAAADI. The V gene end was trimmed by 0 bases and the J gene end by 0 bases; junction bases not matched to a gene: 7. The CDR3 DNA reads TGCGCCAGCAGTGAGTCGGGGATCGGGACAGGCTCCTACGAGCAGTACTTC. It is translated as CASSESGIGTGSYEQYF.

The CDR3 DNA reads TGTGCCAGCAGTACTAGCGGACGTGGGTACGAGCAGTACTTC. This gives the protein CASSTSGRGYEQYF. The gene calls are TRBV6-2 or TRBV6-3 and TRBJ2-7; TRBD2 aligns across 8 bases. CDR1 is MNHEY, CDR2 SVGEGT, per germline. With V trimmed by 5 bases and J by 4 bases, 7 bases remained unmatched. This CDR3 spans 14 amino acids.

V is TRBV30 and J is TRBJ1-4, with D perhaps TRBD1 (5 bases). CDR1 GTSNPN and CDR2 SVGIG come from the germline V gene (reference sequence). V lost 1 base to trimming and J lost 10 bases, with 19 bases between them. The CDR3 totals 15 residues. CDR3 sequence reads: CAWSDPGLGRRKLFF. CDR3 in DNA: TGTGCCTGGAGTGACCCGGGACTAGGACGAAGAAAACTGTTTTTT.

V is TRBV9 and J is TRBJ1-4; D may be TRBD1 (6 bases). Germline CDR1 reads SGDLS; CDR2 reads YYNGEE. V dropped 0 bases and J dropped 7 bases, with 16 bases sitting between them. This CDR3 comprises 16 residues. CDR3 in DNA: TGTGCCAGCAGCGTAGATGCCGGGGGGCGGGGTGAAAAACTGTTTTTT. Residues: CASSVDAGGRGEKLFF.

The genes are TRBV28 and TRBJ1-5, with D perhaps TRBD1 (6 bases). CDR3 size: 16 residues. The V end lost 5 bases, the J end lost 0 bases, and 14 bases lay between the germline ends. Germline assignment: CDR1 MDHEN and CDR2 SYDVKM. CDR3 loop: CASSPDRRYSNQPQHF. The CDR3 DNA sequence: TGTGCCAGCAGTCCCGACAGGCGTTATAGCAATCAGCCCCAGCATTTT.

V is TRBV10-3 and J is TRBJ1-6; D is unclear. This CDR3 is 14 amino acids long. Trimming took 2 bases from V and 8 from J, leaving 10 bases between them. Germline-derived CDR1 and CDR2 are ENHRY and SYGVKD. CDR3 in DNA: TGTGCCATCAGTGAGCCAGGATCAGATTCACCCCTCCACTTT. The encoded protein is CAISEPGSDSPLHF.

V usage is TRBV29-1 and J usage is TRBJ2-7; TRBD2 matches at 7 bases. The CDR3 extends over 14 amino acids. CDR1 and CDR2 (germline): SQVTM, ANQGSEA. Trimming cost V 3 bases and J 7 bases; bases outside gene matches: 12. CDR3 DNA sequence: TGCAGCGTTGAGTATACCCAGCGGGGTTGGGAGCAGTACTTC. Translated, it gives CSVEYTQRGWEQYF.